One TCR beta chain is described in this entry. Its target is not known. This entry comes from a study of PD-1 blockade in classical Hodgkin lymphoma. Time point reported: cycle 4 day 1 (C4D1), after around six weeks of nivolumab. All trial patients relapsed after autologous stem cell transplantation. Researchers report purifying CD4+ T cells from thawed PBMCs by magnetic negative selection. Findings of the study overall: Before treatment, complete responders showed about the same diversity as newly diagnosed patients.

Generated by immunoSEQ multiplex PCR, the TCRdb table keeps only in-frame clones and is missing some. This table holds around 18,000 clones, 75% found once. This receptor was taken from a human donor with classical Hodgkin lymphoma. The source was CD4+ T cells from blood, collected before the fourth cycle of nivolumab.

The CDR3 protein is CASSAGRGDYEQYV. The CDR3, as DNA: TGTGCCAGCAGTGCCGGACGGGGCGACTACGAGCAGTACGTC. The genes are TRBV2 and TRBJ2-7; D is tentatively TRBD1 or TRBD2 (5 bases each). The CDR3 sequence is 14 residues long. Looked up from germline, CDR1 is SNHLY and CDR2 is FYNNEI. Trimming stripped 4 bases from V and 3 bases from J, with 13 bases between.